A selection of T cell receptor beta chains follows, all from one sample in a study of read filtering for tumor transcriptome and immune sequencing. One entry per CDR3 protein, called by TCRdb with MiXCR from the reads. Among about 130,000 distinct CDR3 sequences listed, approximately 12% were seen once. Sequences were obtained from a population of CD138-negative cells sorted from bone marrow. The source of these receptors is a donor aged 40 or older with multiple myeloma. CDR3s include the opening cysteine and the closing phenylalanine or tryptophan. D genes are given only for firm matches.

NA | TRBJ1-5 | TRBV9 | CASSPHQGGDQPQHF
TRBD1 | TRBJ2-7 | TRBV10-3 | CAISRQGAGFEQYF
TRBD1 | TRBJ1-1 | TRBV9 | CASSVALDRGGNTEAFF
TRBD1 | TRBJ2-3 | TRBV12-3/TRBV12-4 | CASSRQGPPDTQYF
TRBD1 | TRBJ1-5 | TRBV12-3/TRBV12-4 | CASSRLGTGGNQPQHF
NA | TRBJ1-1 | TRBV30 | CAWSVSRDTEAFF
NA | TRBJ1-1 | TRBV29-1 | CSVDRANTEAFF
TRBD2 | TRBJ2-1 | TRBV5-1 | CASSYFPGLAGGGYEQFF
NA | TRBJ2-3 | TRBV7-8 | CASSYYEGSTQYF
NA | TRBJ2-1 | TRBV29-1 | CSVVRSPGPDEQFF
NA | TRBJ2-7 | TRBV11-3 | CASSLVPDSSYEQYF
TRBD2 | TRBJ2-3 | TRBV5-1 | CASSLGSGRARDTQYF
NA | TRBJ2-1 | TRBV5-1 | CASSLDFNLGNEQFF
NA | TRBJ2-2 | TRBV30 | CAWILNSANTGELFF
TRBD1 | TRBJ1-5 | TRBV28 | CASRLQGESQPQHF
NA | TRBJ2-3 | TRBV7-2 | CASSLAPDTQYF
NA | TRBJ2-1 | TRBV5-1 | CASSLFSDDEQFF
TRBD2 | TRBJ2-1 | TRBV4-1 | CASSRLGTSDNEQFF
NA | TRBJ2-3 | TRBV6-2/TRBV6-3 | CASRILSTDTQYF
NA | TRBJ2-1 | TRBV5-1 | CASSVQGQDEQFF
TRBD2 | TRBJ2-1 | TRBV12-3/TRBV12-4 | CASSPTAAGGVNEQFF
NA | TRBJ1-1 | TRBV30 | CAWDRNTEAFF
NA | TRBJ2-1 | TRBV29-1 | CSVGAEQFF
NA | TRBJ2-5 | TRBV10-3 | CAIRDNQAETQYF
NA | TRBJ1-1 | TRBV12-3/TRBV12-4 | CASSNRDSTFYEAFF
TRBD1 | TRBJ2-1 | TRBV12-3/TRBV12-4 | CASSPTRQGSLNEQFF
NA | TRBJ2-7 | TRBV27 | CASRKTQRQEYERYF
TRBD1 | TRBJ2-1 | TRBV20-1 | CSAREFTRDRGFNEQFF
TRBD2 | TRBJ2-1 | TRBV5-1 | CASSSGLAGSYNEQFF
NA | TRBJ2-5 | TRBV4-1 | CASSQRGLRGGETQYF
NA | TRBJ2-1 | TRBV5-5 | CASTQLASSYNEQFF
NA | TRBJ2-2 | TRBV7-2 | CASSTTGELFF
NA | TRBJ1-1 | TRBV3-1 | CASRDRNTEAFF
NA | TRBJ2-3 | TRBV5-1 | CASSSIGLTADTQYF
NA | TRBJ2-7 | TRBV7-9 | CASRPTGSSYEQYF